The source of this T cell receptor beta chain is a study of molecular identifiers for immune sequencing clone quantification. General observations from the study: In naive cells, under 1% of molecules belonged to clones above 20 RNA copies, against over 99% in effector cells. Spiked Jurkat TCR RNA originating from one cell could reportedly be identified amid around 970,000 naive cells.

Points on this clonotype: Its antigen is not identified. A much larger clonotype is one base distant, so this may be a read error.

It was with previously described methods and listed TCR primers that bulk TCR libraries were made. TCRdb called the PCR reads again in MiXCR, with one record for every CDR3 protein. The table includes hundreds of thousands of distinct CDR3 sequences, approximately 20% detected once. The CDR3 contains 15 residues. Germline V gives CDR1 MDHEN, CDR2 SYDVKM. Sequencing input: naive CD8+ T cells from blood, with Jurkat cell RNA spiked in. The subset was: FACS-sorted CD8+CD4-CCR7+CD45RA+ naive T cells. The V gene is TRBV28, the J gene TRBJ2-2; D unclear. The receptor was isolated from a human donor in good health. Some libraries in this study had Jurkat cell RNA spiked in. The CDR3: CAGSPRRVNTGELFF. CDR3 in DNA: TGTGCCGGCAGTCCCCGTAGGGTTAACACCGGGGAGCTGTTTTTT.